This TCR beta chain was sequenced for a study of Graves' ophthalmopathy and Graves' hyperthyroidism. General study points: Ophthalmopathy was separated from stable hyperthyroidism by a 13-signature model with about 86% sensitivity and 75% to 83% specificity. Most expanded thyroid clonotypes above 0.001 frequency also appeared in blood.

RNA served as the template for amplifying TCR beta CDR3 regions. HTBI-primed RT-PCR formed the first round, and a multiplex PCR formed the second. TCRdb analysed the multiplex PCR reads with MiXCR anew, one entry per CDR3 protein. The data contain approximately 540,000 distinct CDR3 sequences, roughly 39% of them singletons. This clonotype was picked up many times. The antigen remains unidentified. The TCR sequence derives from an adult man with Graves' hyperthyroidism. The sequencing input was peripheral blood or thyroid tissue (not recorded which).

In DNA form, the CDR3 reads TGTGCCAGCAAATTGCCGACGGAGGAAATCGGTGGCTACACCTTC. It encodes CASKLPTEEIGGYTF. The J gene is TRBJ1-2, the V gene TRBV6-6, with unresolved D. The germline gives CDR1 MNHNY, CDR2 SVGAGI (reference sequence). The CDR3 has 15 amino acids. V was shortened by 7 bases and J by 7 bases, with 22 bases between the two germline ends.